This TCR beta chain was observed in a study of Ad26.COV2.S vaccination and SARS-CoV-2 variants (dated by TCRdb to the early 2020s). Broadly, across the study: Vaccine-arm donors came from COV1001, a multicentre, randomized, double-blind, placebo-controlled phase I-IIa trial of Ad26.COV2.S in healthy adults. Dosing of Ad26.COV2.S was intramuscular, at either 5x10^10 or 1x10^11 viral particles, delivered as one shot or as two shots spaced 56 days apart. TCRbeta repertoire sequencing was used to assess the specificity and breadth of SARS-CoV-2-reactive T cell receptors after Ad26.COV2.S vaccination. A total of around 32 samples were included in the TCR-sequenced set, comprising around 19 Ad26.COV2.S vaccine recipients, 5 placebo recipients and 8 SARS-CoV-2 convalescent individuals. Participants in the trial were split at random into five groups of five each, receiving low-dose or high-dose Ad26.COV2.S once or twice, or else placebo on both occasions. Throughout the experiments and outcome assessment, investigators stayed blinded to trial group allocation. Beyond this particular receptor, the publication reports: Compared with placebo recipients, Ad26.COV2.S recipients showed higher spike-specific TCR breadth (P = 0.0014). The study was not powered to compare responses between vaccine doses or regimens. The authors noted that total T cell responses may have been underestimated by the TCR breadth and depth analyses. After vaccination, spike-specific CD8+ and CD4+ T cell responses were reported to show substantial breadth. Vaccine and placebo recipients had comparable non-spike TCR breadth, which fits with the vaccine containing only spike.

The CDR3 runs 15 residues from the cysteine to the phenylalanine. The entry retains the CDR3 DNA only, 45 bases that are in frame from base 1. CDR1 and CDR2 are drawn from the germline V gene (reference sequence): SGHKS, YYEKEE. The junction shows trimming of 0 bases on V and 3 bases on J, and the gene matches do not reach 2 bases of it. The immunoSEQ Assay was used to sequence TCRbeta CDR3 regions. After extraction, genomic DNA underwent amplification by bias-controlled multiplex PCR, followed by high-throughput sequencing. The authors' analysis ran thus. To quantify the absolute abundance of each unique TCRbeta CDR3 region, sequences were collapsed and filtered. T cell fraction was estimated by normalizing TCRbeta template counts to usable DNA, with usable DNA measured through amplification of reference genes found in all nucleated cells. Repertoire TCRs were annotated as SARS-CoV-2-specific by exact matching of V gene, CDR3 amino acid sequence and J gene to a known reactive TCR set. MIRA supplied the reference SARS-CoV-2 TCR set, which was filtered for enrichment in COVID-19-positive ImmuneCODE repertoires so that public or cross-reactive TCRs were removed. Based on the MIRA antigens, annotated TCRs were further analysed at the level of specific ORF or position within ORF. Breadth was defined as annotated unique rearrangements over total unique productive rearrangements; depth was the summed frequency of those rearrangements. Two-sided Wilcoxon rank-sum tests were applied when comparing TCR breadth between groups. The clones in this table, taken by TCRdb from immuneACCESS, are in-frame only. Not every clone is retained; where verified, under half of the shortfall comes from an unresolved V gene, and the cause of the rest is unknown. From that table come the V and J calls and clone size; the DNA was used to work out D and trimming. The sample has hundreds of thousands of clones on record, under 90% of them singletons. Just under 7.5% of the sample goes to the ten largest clones.

The treatment or condition label corresponds to: approximately 18 received Ad26.COV2.S at low or high dose, single or two shots; about 5 received placebo; per-sample allocation not given. For vaccine and placebo recipients, the sequenced repertoires came from samples collected on day 63 after the first injection. Between 29 July and 7 August 2020, Cohort 1b enrolled 25 adults aged 18-55 years at one site in Boston, USA. Ad26.COV2.S was a replication-incompetent adenovirus type 26 vector that expressed a prefusion-stabilized SARS-CoV-2 spike protein derived from the original Wuhan strain. In regard to this clone: No antigen is known for it. No clone much larger than this one lies a single base away; base qualities are absent.

This receptor chain uses TRBV5-5 and TRBJ2-1; 8 middle bases align to TRBD1. The receptor was derived from a person between 18 and 65 years old who received the Ad26.COV2.S COVID-19 vaccine or a placebo. The sequences come from peripheral blood, collected in a trial of Ad26.COV2.S vaccine versus placebo. At the DNA level, the sequence is TGTGCCAGCAGCTTGGACAGGGGGAACTACAATGAGCAGTTCTTC. Its protein is CASSLDRGNYNEQFF.